This entry lists 5 T cell receptor beta chains sequenced from one sample in a study of response to subunit inactivated influenza vaccine. Via MiXCR, TCRdb re-called the RT-PCR reads, giving one row per CDR3 protein. The sample shows more than 700,000 distinct CDR3 sequences, 21% of them seen only once. The material was PBMCs from blood, obtained about 5 days after vaccination. Receptors were obtained from a man aged 45-65 years who received an inactivated influenza vaccine.

This clonotype was counted a few times. The chain is built from TRBV29-1 and TRBJ1-1, with D possibly matching TRBD1 (5 bases). Germline loops: CDR1 SQVTM, CDR2 ANQGSEA. V was shortened by 6 bases and J by 0 bases, with 17 bases between the two germline ends. This CDR3 spans 15 amino acids. The CDR3 is CSVRGRADLNTEAFF. For the CDR3, the DNA is TGCAGCGTCCGGGGCAGGGCGGATTTGAACACTGAAGCTTTCTTT.

This clonotype came up a few times. The rearrangement joins TRBV4-3 to TRBJ2-1, with a possible D match to TRBD2 (5 bases). Deletions cut 1 base from V and 8 bases from J, with 18 bases between. The germline gives CDR1 LGHNA, CDR2 YSLEER. This CDR3 has 16 amino acids. The CDR3 sequence is CASSQGVAGSGHEQFF. The CDR3 nucleotides read TGCGCCAGCAGCCAAGGTGTCGCTGGGAGTGGGCATGAGCAGTTCTTC.

The V call is TRBV19, the J call TRBJ1-3; D is ambiguous. V gave up 8 bases and J gave up 4 bases, with 15 bases separating them. CDR3 length: 14 amino acids. CDR1 and CDR2 from the germline V gene are LNHDA and SQIVND (reference sequence). The CDR3 DNA is TGTGCCAGTCAAACTGGTTACACCGGAAACACCATATATTTT. Translation: CASQTGYTGNTIYF.

V gene TRBV11-2 combines with J gene TRBJ2-7, with a weak D call TRBD1 (6 bases). Trimming left V 0 bases short and J 4 bases short, with 19 bases between. The germline CDR1 and CDR2 sequences are SGHAT and FQNNGV. This CDR3 is built from 17 residues. The CDR3 region is CASSLEYRPGHFYEQYF. The CDR3 coding sequence is TGTGCCAGCAGCTTAGAGTACCGGCCGGGACACTTTTACGAGCAGTACTTC.

This clonotype has only a few counts. This chain uses TRBV5-1 with TRBJ2-3; 7 nucleotides match TRBD1. CDR1 is SGHRS, CDR2 YFSETQ, per germline. J was trimmed by 3 bases and V by 4 bases; bases with no gene match: 8. The CDR3 is 15 residues long. The CDR3 here is CASSRDRVETDTQYF. For the CDR3, the DNA is TGCGCCAGCAGCCGAGACAGGGTGGAAACAGATACGCAGTATTTT.